This T cell receptor beta chain is drawn from a study of blood T cell repertoires in COVID-19. The wider study: COVID-19 samples from acute and convalescent phases originated in the United States, Italy and Spain. Sources were T cells, B-cell-depleted T cells, or PBMCs; the material itself was cDNA or gDNA.

This CDR3 has 16 amino acids. Trimming took 4 bases from V and 5 from J; bases not matched to a gene: 13. The germline CDR1 and CDR2 sequences are LNHNV and YYDKDF (reference sequence). In the authors' workflow: Estimated nucleated cell counts came from reference gene primer amplification. Repertoires were generated with immunoSEQ multiplex PCR, while TCRdb's copy carries only in-frame clones and drops some. From that table come the V and J calls and clone size; the DNA was used to work out D and trimming. The sample has approximately 120,000 clones; roughly four fifths are singletons. The chain combines TRBV15 with TRBJ1-1; 7 bases align to TRBD1. Sequencing used peripheral blood. This receptor was obtained from a human donor in a cohort sampled during active COVID-19. The CDR3 nucleotides read TGTGCCACCAGCAAGGAACAGGGGTGGGGTGTAACTGAAGCTTTCTTT. The encoded protein is CATSKEQGWGVTEAFF.